A single TCR beta chain is shown here with its context. This clone's antigen is unknown. Base quality data are lacking; no much larger clone is found one base away. This entry is derived from a study of OX40 agonist ivuxolimab in advanced cancers. Background for the entire study: Ivuxolimab, which targeted the costimulatory receptor OX40 (CD134), was an agonistic, fully human IgG2 monoclonal antibody. Intravenous ivuxolimab was administered to patients every 2 weeks at six dose levels: 0.01, 0.1, 0.3, 1.5, 3 and 10 mg/kg. The point of sequencing TCRbeta in the periphery was to test whether ivuxolimab changed TCR sequence diversity and drove clonal T-cell expansion. Partial responses occurred in three dose-escalation patients: two with cutaneous melanoma and one with hepatocellular carcinoma. Among the approximately 50 dose-escalation patients, some 20 had hepatocellular carcinoma, some 15 melanoma, 9 renal cell carcinoma and 9 head and neck cancer. In the dose-escalation cohort, more than 75% of patients were male, and the mean age was approximately 64 years, with a range of about 23 to 85. Prior anti-PD-1, anti-PD-L1 or anti-CTLA-4 therapy was permitted, and checkpoint inhibitors had been received by approximately 39% of dose-escalation patients. The paper reports the monotherapy dose-escalation portion (N of about 50 patients) of the phase I ivuxolimab trial.

Genomic DNA was extracted from sorted cells for sequencing of the TCRbeta CDR3 region. The immunoSEQ Assay was used to sequence the TCRbeta CDR3 regions. TCRdb re-hosts the immuneACCESS table, in-frame sequences only. Its copies lack some clones; in the studies checked, an unresolved V gene accounts for under half of them, and the cause for the rest is not known. The sample contains tens of thousands of clones, under 85% of them found a single time. In total, the top ten clones hold over 1% of the sample. Study-wide findings and limitations: At doses of 0.1 to 3.0 mg/kg, clonal expansion of both CD4+ and CD8+ T cells in blood was seen between baseline and week 6. Antigen specificity was not determined for the clonally expanded peripheral T cells. In partial responders in the 0.1-3.0 mg/kg groups, normalized peripheral clonal expansion was found to be among the lowest, especially among CD8+ T cells. Low levels of normalized T-cell clonal expansion were also shown by some nonresponding patients. After ivuxolimab, CD8+ T cells had more expanded clones than CD4+ T cells on average.

The CDR3 runs 12 residues from the cysteine to the phenylalanine. The kept DNA is CDR3 alone, 36 bases in frame from the first base. The trim is 1 base for V and 7 bases for J, with a gap of 7 bases between the germline ends. CDR1 SEHNR and CDR2 FQNEAQ were looked up in the germline V gene (reference sequence). The trial excluded patients who had a history of autoimmune disease or were on systemic immunosuppression. Peripheral blood for TCR sequencing was drawn from every dose cohort at baseline, at cycle 4 day 1 and at cycle 7 day 1. Samples came from an open-label, multicenter, first-in-human phase I dose-escalation trial of ivuxolimab. Adults with locally advanced or metastatic head and neck squamous cell, hepatocellular, melanoma or renal cell carcinoma were enrolled in the trial. Before TCR sequencing, CD4+ T cells and CD8+ T cells were sorted from peripheral blood as separate populations.

The specimen was CD4+ or CD8+ T cells sorted from blood, collected in a trial of the OX40 agonist ivuxolimab. The chain uses TRBV7-9 and TRBJ2-5, with the D call tentatively TRBD1 or TRBD2, each fitting 6 bases. The source is an adult with an advanced solid tumor such as melanoma, head and neck, liver or kidney cancer. The sequenced DNA is TGTGCCAGCAGCTTAGAGGGGGGGACCCAGTACTTC. Translation gives CASSLEGGTQYF.